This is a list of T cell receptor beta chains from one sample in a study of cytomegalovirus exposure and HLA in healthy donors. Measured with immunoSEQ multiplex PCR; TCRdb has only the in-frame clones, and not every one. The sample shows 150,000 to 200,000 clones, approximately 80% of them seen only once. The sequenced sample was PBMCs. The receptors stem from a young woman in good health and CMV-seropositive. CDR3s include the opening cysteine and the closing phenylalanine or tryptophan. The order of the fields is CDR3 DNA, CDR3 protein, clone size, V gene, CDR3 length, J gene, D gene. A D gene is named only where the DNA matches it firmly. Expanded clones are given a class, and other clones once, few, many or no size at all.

cdr3_nt: TGTGCCAGCAGCTTAGAGAGCGGGGGCTCCTACAATGAGCAGTTCTTC
cdr3_aa: CASSLESGGSYNEQFF
clone_size: few
v_call: TRBV7-3
cdr3_length: 16
j_call: TRBJ2-1
d_call: TRBD2

cdr3_nt: TGCAGCGTTGCCCGCCAGAGCGGTGGTGGCTACACCTTC
cdr3_aa: CSVARQSGGGYTF
clone_size: -
v_call: TRBV29-1
cdr3_length: 13
j_call: TRBJ1-2
d_call: -

cdr3_nt: TGTGCCAGCAGCTTAGGGGGACAGTACTCCTACGAGCAGTACTTC
cdr3_aa: CASSLGGQYSYEQYF
clone_size: -
v_call: TRBV13
cdr3_length: 15
j_call: TRBJ2-7
d_call: TRBD1

cdr3_nt: TGTGCCAGCAGTTTAGGAACATACACTGAAGCTTTCTTT
cdr3_aa: CASSLGTYTEAFF
clone_size: -
v_call: TRBV7-6
cdr3_length: 13
j_call: TRBJ1-1
d_call: -

cdr3_nt: TGCGCCAGCAGCTCTACAGGGTCATATAATTCACCCCTCCACTTT
cdr3_aa: CASSSTGSYNSPLHF
clone_size: -
v_call: TRBV5-1
cdr3_length: 15
j_call: TRBJ1-6
d_call: -

cdr3_nt: TGTGCTAGCAGCTTAGGTCACAGGGCTCAAGAGACCCAGTACTTC
cdr3_aa: CASSLGHRAQETQYF
clone_size: -
v_call: TRBV7-7
cdr3_length: 15
j_call: TRBJ2-5
d_call: -

cdr3_nt: TGTGCCAGCAGTTTATGGAGGGAATCCTACAATGAGCAGTTCTTC
cdr3_aa: CASSLWRESYNEQFF
clone_size: -
v_call: TRBV28
cdr3_length: 15
j_call: TRBJ2-1
d_call: -

cdr3_nt: TGTGCCAGCAGCGTAGTGGGACAGGTGAACACCGGGGAGCTGTTTTTT
cdr3_aa: CASSVVGQVNTGELFF
clone_size: -
v_call: TRBV9
cdr3_length: 16
j_call: TRBJ2-2
d_call: TRBD1

cdr3_nt: TGTGCCAGCAGCTTAGCTGGGACAGGGTCTGGCTACACCTTC
cdr3_aa: CASSLAGTGSGYTF
clone_size: -
v_call: TRBV7-9
cdr3_length: 14
j_call: TRBJ1-2
d_call: TRBD1

cdr3_nt: TGTGCCAGCAGCTCCAGGGTGGAGAACACTGAAGCTTTCTTT
cdr3_aa: CASSSRVENTEAFF
clone_size: -
v_call: TRBV7-9
cdr3_length: 14
j_call: TRBJ1-1
d_call: -

cdr3_nt: TGTGCCAGCAGCCTCGGGACTGACAATCGCTACACCTTC
cdr3_aa: CASSLGTDNRYTF
clone_size: -
v_call: TRBV7-6
cdr3_length: 13
j_call: TRBJ1-2
d_call: -

cdr3_nt: TGTGCCAGCAGCCAAGAGGAGGGGTACGGCGATCAGCCCCAGCATTTT
cdr3_aa: CASSQEEGYGDQPQHF
clone_size: -
v_call: TRBV4-1
cdr3_length: 16
j_call: TRBJ1-5
d_call: -

cdr3_nt: TGCAGCGTTGAAGTCGCAGGCTACAATGAGCAGTTCTTC
cdr3_aa: CSVEVAGYNEQFF
clone_size: -
v_call: TRBV29-1
cdr3_length: 13
j_call: TRBJ2-1
d_call: -

cdr3_nt: TGTGCCAGCGGCCCGCAAATTTCACCCCTCCACTTT
cdr3_aa: CASGPQISPLHF
clone_size: once
v_call: TRBV6-5
cdr3_length: 12
j_call: TRBJ1-6
d_call: -

cdr3_nt: TGTGCCAGCAGCTTAGCGGGGGGGCATACCGGGGAGCTGTTTTTT
cdr3_aa: CASSLAGGHTGELFF
clone_size: -
v_call: TRBV2
cdr3_length: 15
j_call: TRBJ2-2
d_call: TRBD2

cdr3_nt: TGTGCCAGCAGCTGGACAGGGGTGAACACTGAAGCTTTCTTT
cdr3_aa: CASSWTGVNTEAFF
clone_size: -
v_call: TRBV7-2
cdr3_length: 14
j_call: TRBJ1-1
d_call: TRBD1

cdr3_nt: TGTGCCAGCAGGGTTAATGCGGGGGGACTGTACTTC
cdr3_aa: CASRVNAGGLYF
clone_size: once
v_call: TRBV2
cdr3_length: 12
j_call: TRBJ2-7
d_call: TRBD2

cdr3_nt: TGCGCCAGCAGCTCCTTGGGACATCTGAGCTATGGCTACACCTTC
cdr3_aa: CASSSLGHLSYGYTF
clone_size: -
v_call: TRBV5-1
cdr3_length: 15
j_call: TRBJ1-2
d_call: -

cdr3_nt: TGTGCCAGCAGCTTAGCGTTAGTGACAGGGGGCCAAGAGACCCAGTACTTC
cdr3_aa: CASSLALVTGGQETQYF
clone_size: -
v_call: TRBV7-9
cdr3_length: 17
j_call: TRBJ2-5
d_call: TRBD1

cdr3_nt: TGTGCCAGCTCACCACCCACAGGGGCCCAAGAGACCCAGTACTTC
cdr3_aa: CASSPPTGAQETQYF
clone_size: -
v_call: TRBV18
cdr3_length: 15
j_call: TRBJ2-5
d_call: TRBD1

cdr3_nt: TGTGCCACAGGGGGCACTGGGGCCAACGTCCTGACTTTC
cdr3_aa: CATGGTGANVLTF
clone_size: few
v_call: TRBV19
cdr3_length: 13
j_call: TRBJ2-6
d_call: TRBD1

cdr3_nt: TGTGCCATCAGTGAGGGTAGGGGGGGCGATGAGCAGTTCTTC
cdr3_aa: CAISEGRGGDEQFF
clone_size: -
v_call: TRBV10-3
cdr3_length: 14
j_call: TRBJ2-1
d_call: -

cdr3_nt: TGTGCCAGTAGTATAGGGGGGGGCTACGAGCAGTACTTC
cdr3_aa: CASSIGGGYEQYF
clone_size: -
v_call: TRBV19
cdr3_length: 13
j_call: TRBJ2-7
d_call: TRBD2

cdr3_nt: TGTGCTAGTGGCCTCAACAGGGCCCTGATGAACACTGAAGCTTTCTTT
cdr3_aa: CASGLNRALMNTEAFF
clone_size: -
v_call: TRBV12-5
cdr3_length: 16
j_call: TRBJ1-1
d_call: -

cdr3_nt: TGTGCCAGCAGCCTCCCCGGGACTAGGGGGACAGATACGCAGTATTTT
cdr3_aa: CASSLPGTRGTDTQYF
clone_size: -
v_call: TRBV5-4
cdr3_length: 16
j_call: TRBJ2-3
d_call: TRBD2

cdr3_nt: TGCGCCAGCAGCCAAGATTTCCTCAGGGGTCGCGGCACTGAAGCTTTCTTT
cdr3_aa: CASSQDFLRGRGTEAFF
clone_size: few
v_call: TRBV4-3
cdr3_length: 17
j_call: TRBJ1-1
d_call: -

cdr3_nt: TGTGCCTGGAAACCGGGGAGCTCTGGAAACACCATATATTTT
cdr3_aa: CAWKPGSSGNTIYF
clone_size: -
v_call: TRBV30
cdr3_length: 14
j_call: TRBJ1-3
d_call: -

cdr3_nt: TGTGCCACCAGCAGTTTAAGGGAGCTGAATTCACCCCTCCACTTT
cdr3_aa: CATSSLRELNSPLHF
clone_size: -
v_call: TRBV15
cdr3_length: 15
j_call: TRBJ1-6
d_call: -

cdr3_nt: TGTGCCAGCAGCTTGACGGGGGGTGGAATTGATGAGCAGTTCTTC
cdr3_aa: CASSLTGGGIDEQFF
clone_size: few
v_call: TRBV5-6
cdr3_length: 15
j_call: TRBJ2-1
d_call: TRBD2

cdr3_nt: TGCGCCAGCAGCCAAGAACGCGGTCGGGGGGAGCTGTTTTTT
cdr3_aa: CASSQERGRGELFF
clone_size: -
v_call: TRBV4-1
cdr3_length: 14
j_call: TRBJ2-2
d_call: -

cdr3_nt: TGTGCCAGCAGCCCCCATAGGCAGCTAGCGGGGGGGCCGGCCTACAATGAGCAGTTCTTC
cdr3_aa: CASSPHRQLAGGPAYNEQFF
clone_size: -
v_call: TRBV11-3
cdr3_length: 20
j_call: TRBJ2-1
d_call: TRBD2

cdr3_nt: TGTGCCAGCAGCAAAGGTAGCGGGGGCGCAGCCAAAAACATTCAGTACTTC
cdr3_aa: CASSKGSGGAAKNIQYF
clone_size: once
v_call: TRBV21-1
cdr3_length: 17
j_call: TRBJ2-4
d_call: -

cdr3_nt: TGTGCCAGCAGTGAGCAGCTAGCGGGGGGGCTCGGTAGCACAGATACGCAGTATTTT
cdr3_aa: CASSEQLAGGLGSTDTQYF
clone_size: -
v_call: TRBV6-4
cdr3_length: 19
j_call: TRBJ2-3
d_call: TRBD2

cdr3_nt: TGTGCCAGCAGTGATTGGACAGGGGTGGAAGAGACCCAGTACTTC
cdr3_aa: CASSDWTGVEETQYF
clone_size: -
v_call: TRBV6-1
cdr3_length: 15
j_call: TRBJ2-5
d_call: TRBD1

cdr3_nt: TGTGCCTGGACTCGGGACGCCAGGGGAGAAAAACTGTTTTTT
cdr3_aa: CAWTRDARGEKLFF
clone_size: -
v_call: TRBV30
cdr3_length: 14
j_call: TRBJ1-4
d_call: -

cdr3_nt: TGTGCCTGGAGCAGGGCTTCTAAGAATCTGGGGACCCAGTACTTC
cdr3_aa: CAWSRASKNLGTQYF
clone_size: -
v_call: TRBV30
cdr3_length: 15
j_call: TRBJ2-5
d_call: -

cdr3_nt: TGTGCCAGCCGTCTTCCAGGGGCTACCTACAATGAGCAGTTCTTC
cdr3_aa: CASRLPGATYNEQFF
clone_size: -
v_call: TRBV27
cdr3_length: 15
j_call: TRBJ2-1
d_call: -

cdr3_nt: TGTGCCAGCAACGCAGGGTTGGGCTCTCAAGAGACCCAGTACTTC
cdr3_aa: CASNAGLGSQETQYF
clone_size: -
v_call: TRBV28
cdr3_length: 15
j_call: TRBJ2-5
d_call: -

cdr3_nt: TGTGCCAGCAGCTTAGGAAGGGGGCACCTTTGGAACACTGAAGCTTTCTTT
cdr3_aa: CASSLGRGHLWNTEAFF
clone_size: few
v_call: TRBV11-3
cdr3_length: 17
j_call: TRBJ1-1
d_call: TRBD1

cdr3_nt: TGTGCCAGCAGTGAAACAGTGTCGACCTCACCCCTCCACTTT
cdr3_aa: CASSETVSTSPLHF
clone_size: -
v_call: TRBV6-1
cdr3_length: 14
j_call: TRBJ1-6
d_call: -

cdr3_nt: TGTGCCAGTAATAGGGGGACTAGCGGGGAGGAGACCCAGTACTTC
cdr3_aa: CASNRGTSGEETQYF
clone_size: once
v_call: TRBV19
cdr3_length: 15
j_call: TRBJ2-5
d_call: TRBD2

cdr3_nt: TGTGCCAGCAGCTTGGACAGACTGAACACCGGGGAGCTGTTTTTT
cdr3_aa: CASSLDRLNTGELFF
clone_size: -
v_call: TRBV6-5
cdr3_length: 15
j_call: TRBJ2-2
d_call: -

cdr3_nt: TGTGCTAGCAGCTTAGTGCCTTCGGGACAGTCCCAAGAGACCCAGTACTTC
cdr3_aa: CASSLVPSGQSQETQYF
clone_size: -
v_call: TRBV7-7
cdr3_length: 17
j_call: TRBJ2-5
d_call: TRBD1

cdr3_nt: TGTGCCAGCAGCTTGGCCTATAGTTCCTGGTCCGTAGAGGAAAAACTGTTTTTT
cdr3_aa: CASSLAYSSWSVEEKLFF
clone_size: large
v_call: TRBV5-6
cdr3_length: 18
j_call: TRBJ1-4
d_call: -

cdr3_nt: TGTGCCAGCAGTGGTAGACAGGGTAGGGACACCGGGGAGCTGTTTTTT
cdr3_aa: CASSGRQGRDTGELFF
clone_size: -
v_call: TRBV2
cdr3_length: 16
j_call: TRBJ2-2
d_call: TRBD1

cdr3_nt: TGTGCCAGCAGCGTAGCTGGTGACGGCGGAGGTGGGGAAGGCTACACCTTC
cdr3_aa: CASSVAGDGGGGEGYTF
clone_size: -
v_call: TRBV9
cdr3_length: 17
j_call: TRBJ1-2
d_call: -

cdr3_nt: TGCGCCAGCAGCTTGGCCGCCCGGGGATCTAACGAAAAACTGTTTTTT
cdr3_aa: CASSLAARGSNEKLFF
clone_size: -
v_call: TRBV5-1
cdr3_length: 16
j_call: TRBJ1-4
d_call: -